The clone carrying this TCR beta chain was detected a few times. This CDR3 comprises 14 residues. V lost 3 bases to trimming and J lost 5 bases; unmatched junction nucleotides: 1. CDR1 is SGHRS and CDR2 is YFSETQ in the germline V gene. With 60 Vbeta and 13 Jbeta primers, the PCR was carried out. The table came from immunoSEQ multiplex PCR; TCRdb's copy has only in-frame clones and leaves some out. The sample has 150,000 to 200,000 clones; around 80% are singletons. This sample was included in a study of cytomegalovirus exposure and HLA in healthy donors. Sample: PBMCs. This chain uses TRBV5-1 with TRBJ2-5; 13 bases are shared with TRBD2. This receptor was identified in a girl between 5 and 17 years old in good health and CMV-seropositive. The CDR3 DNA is TGCGCCAGCAGCTGGGGACTAGCGGGGGAGACCCAGTACTTC. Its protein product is CASSWGLAGETQYF.